These T cell receptor beta chains were read from a single sample in a study of cytomegalovirus exposure and HLA in healthy donors. Some clones are missing from TCRdb's copy, which holds only in-frame ones; the method was immunoSEQ multiplex PCR. The sample lists some 130,000 clones; 82% were seen once. Input material: PBMCs. The origin of the receptors is a male donor in good health and CMV-seropositive. Both conserved end residues are part of each CDR3. A D gene is named only where the DNA matches it firmly. Only part of the rows carry a size: once, few, many, or a class if the clone is expanded.

size	V	D	J	DNA	CDR3
NA	TRBV6-5	TRBD1	TRBJ1-1	TGTGCCAGCGGACAGGGGAGGCCTGAAGCTTTCTTT	CASGQGRPEAFF
NA	TRBV11-3	NA	TRBJ1-1	TGTGCCAGCAGCGGACGAACAGGGTTCGGGAACACTGAAGCTTTCTTT	CASSGRTGFGNTEAFF
once	TRBV30	TRBD1	TRBJ1-5	TGTGCCTGGAGATCGACAGGGGGAGGTCAGCCCCAGCATTTT	CAWRSTGGGQPQHF
NA	TRBV5-4	TRBD2	TRBJ2-4	TGTGCCAGCAGCTTGGACAGCGGGGTAATAGACATTCAGTACTTC	CASSLDSGVIDIQYF
NA	TRBV4-2	NA	TRBJ2-7	TGTGCCAGCAGCCAAGCGGGTTCTTTCGACTACGAGCAGTACTTC	CASSQAGSFDYEQYF
NA	TRBV19	NA	TRBJ2-5	TGTGCCAGTAGTATCACGTCGACTACCACTGGGGAGACCCAGTACTTC	CASSITSTTTGETQYF
NA	TRBV5-5	TRBD1	TRBJ1-1	TGTGCCAGCACCGAAGGGGGCGTAAACACTGAAGCTTTCTTT	CASTEGGVNTEAFF
NA	TRBV10-3	NA	TRBJ1-1	TGTGCCATCAGTAAAATATCCGGGACACAGATGAACACTGAAGCTTTCTTT	CAISKISGTQMNTEAFF
NA	TRBV7-2	TRBD2	TRBJ2-7	TGTGCCAGCGGGGGGGGACTAGCGGGAGCGGGGAACGAGCAGTACTTC	CASGGGLAGAGNEQYF
NA	TRBV28	NA	TRBJ2-2	TGTGCCAGCAGTTTGCCCACCGGGACACCCTCGGCCGGGGAGCTGTTTTTT	CASSLPTGTPSAGELFF
few	TRBV29-1	NA	TRBJ1-2	TGCAGCGGACGGGGGGCTGGTGGCTACACCTTC	CSGRGAGGYTF
NA	TRBV29-1	NA	TRBJ1-4	TGCAGCGTTGAAGGAAACGGTGAAAAACTGTTTTTT	CSVEGNGEKLFF
few	TRBV5-1	NA	TRBJ2-2	TGCGCCAGCAAGGAGGCGACCGGGGAGCTGTTTTTT	CASKEATGELFF
NA	TRBV7-2	NA	TRBJ2-5	TGTGCCAGCAGAGGACCGGGGGGCAGGGCAGCCGGGACCCAGTACTTC	CASRGPGGRAAGTQYF
NA	TRBV18	NA	TRBJ2-2	TGTGCCGGCTCACCCCGGAGGGCCGACACCGGGGAGCTGTTTTTT	CAGSPRRADTGELFF
NA	TRBV7-2	NA	TRBJ1-1	TGTGCCAGCAGCTCAACGGTGAACACTGAAGCTTTCTTT	CASSSTVNTEAFF
NA	TRBV7-6	NA	TRBJ1-5	TGTGCCAGCAGCTTAGGCGGGGGCAATCAGCCCCAGCATTTT	CASSLGGGNQPQHF
NA	TRBV5-8	TRBD1	TRBJ1-2	TGTGCCAGCAGCTGGGACAGTGACAACTATGGCTACACCTTC	CASSWDSDNYGYTF
NA	TRBV18	NA	TRBJ2-1	TGTGCCAGCTCACCAGGTACCGGAGGTAGGGAGCAGTTCTTC	CASSPGTGGREQFF
few	TRBV6-4	TRBD1	TRBJ1-6	TGTGCCAGCAGTGAGACAGGGACGGTAGAATCACCCCTCCACTTT	CASSETGTVESPLHF
NA	TRBV11-2	TRBD1	TRBJ2-7	TGTGCCAGCAGCCAGACAGGGGCCCACGAGCAGTACTTC	CASSQTGAHEQYF
NA	TRBV5-8	NA	TRBJ2-7	TGTGCCAGCAGCTTGATCCCCGGGAGCGACCACGAGCAGTACTTC	CASSLIPGSDHEQYF